The TCR beta chain under discussion was sequenced for a study of beta chain features in type 1 diabetes. The sequenced template was cDNA made from the entire isolated RNA. The average read count of naive, central memory and regulatory T cell samples was some 3.8 million. The method was immunoSEQ multiplex PCR; TCRdb's version includes in-frame clones alone and lacks a portion of them. The data show around 340,000 clones, 15% to 20% seen once. Study results and caveats: Sequencing from cDNA could over-represent high-TCR-expressing cells.

CDR3 size: 16 residues. The germline V gene has CDR1 SNHLY and CDR2 FYNNEI. The ends lost 2 bases at V and 0 bases at J; junction bases unmatched: 4. Details on this clone: Antigen specificity is unknown.

The sequence derives from a woman aged 18-30 years in good health. This sequence joins TRBV2 and TRBJ2-3, with TRBD2 identical over 8 bases. The sequenced material came from naive CD4+ T cells from blood. The CDR3 is CASSEITSGSTDTQYF. The CDR3, as DNA: TGTGCCAGCAGTGAAATAACTAGCGGAAGCACAGATACGCAGTATTTT.